Each of the 23 T cell receptor beta chains below was sequenced from the same sample in a study of early T cells in non-severe SARS-CoV-2 infection. MiXCR, run by TCRdb on the 5' RACE reads, gives a single entry per CDR3 protein. Of tens of thousands of distinct CDR3 sequences in the sample, about an eighth were seen once. Sequencing was done on a sample of whole blood. The source of these receptors is an adult who was a healthcare worker with PCR-confirmed SARS-CoV-2 infection or an uninfected control (not recorded which).

This clonotype was counted a few times. This rearrangement joins TRBV11-3 to TRBJ1-6; 10 nucleotides line up with TRBD1. Germline CDR1 reads SGHNT; CDR2 reads YENEEA. The CDR3 loop spans 15 amino acids. After removal of 5 bases from V and 10 bases from J, the junction contained 8 bases not matched to a gene. CDR3 protein: CASSARQGARSPLHF. In DNA form, the CDR3 reads TGTGCCAGCAGCGCTAGACAGGGGGCCAGATCACCCCTCCACTTT.

The genes are TRBV29-1 and TRBJ1-2, with unresolved D. CDR1 and CDR2 (germline): SQVTM, ANQGSEA. CDR3 size: 13 residues. V lost 6 bases, J lost 4 bases, and 15 bases lay in between. The CDR3 loop reads CSVSPSPGYGYTF. DNA for the CDR3: TGCAGCGTAAGCCCGTCACCGGGCTATGGCTACACCTTC.

Ten or more counts support this clonotype. The chain joins TRBV9 to TRBJ1-1, with D possibly matching TRBD1 (5 bases). V was shortened by 0 bases and J by 7 bases, with 10 bases between the two germline ends. The CDR3 loop spans 13 amino acids. The germline CDR1 and CDR2 sequences are SGDLS and YYNGEE. The CDR3 DNA reads as TGTGCCAGCAGCGTAGGATTAGGGGATGAAGCTTTCTTT. Translated, it gives CASSVGLGDEAFF.

This clonotype was counted at least ten times. The junction does not match germline at one end; this may be a read error. V is TRBV6-6 and J is TRBJ1-6; maybe TRBD1 (5 bases). CDR1 is MNHNY, CDR2 SVGAGI, per germline (reference sequence). CDR3 length: 12 amino acids. The CDR3 here is CASSYYPHQRGF. The CDR3 DNA sequence: TGTGCCAGCAGTTACTACCCCCATCAGAGGGGATTT.

This clonotype showed up many times. The CDR3 region has the DNA TGTGCCAGCAGTTTAGCGTTAGGGGGCAATGAGCAGTTCTTC. This gives the protein CASSLALGGNEQFF. This sequence joins TRBV12-3 or TRBV12-4 and TRBJ2-1, with D possibly TRBD1 on 6 matching bases. V shed 0 bases and J shed 6 bases, with 9 bases lying between them. The CDR3 contains 14 residues.

This clonotype has a count of ten or more. The CDR3 spells CASSKAQTGKTQEQYF. The DNA for the CDR3 is TGTGCCAGCAGCAAAGCGCAAACAGGGAAGACTCAGGAGCAGTACTTC. V usage is TRBV21-1 and J usage is TRBJ2-7; the table's TRBD1 call for D was not verified on the DNA. TRBV21-1 is a listed pseudogene. The length of the CDR3 is 16 residues.

This clonotype appeared a few times. The chain recombines TRBV5-1 with TRBJ1-2; D is unresolved. CDR3 length: 13 residues. In germline, CDR1 is SGHRS, CDR2 YFSETQ. V dropped 0 bases and J dropped 3 bases, with 6 bases sitting between them. The chain's CDR3 is CASSLVADYGYTF. Here the CDR3 DNA reads TGCGCCAGCAGCTTGGTCGCTGACTATGGCTACACCTTC.

The V gene is TRBV7-2, the J gene TRBJ1-6; D gene unclear. Trimming stripped 1 base from V and 7 bases from J, with 11 bases between. The CDR3 length is 15 residues. Germline-derived CDR1 and CDR2 are SGHTA and FQGNSA. CDR3 region: CASSLGGMDNSPLHF. DNA for the CDR3: TGTGCCAGCAGCTTAGGGGGAATGGACAATTCACCCCTCCACTTT.

At least ten counts were recorded for this clonotype. The genes are TRBV20-1 and TRBJ2-3; a weak D match, TRBD1 (5 bases). With 5 bases removed from V and 9 bases from J, the gap between germline ends came to 18 bases. The V gene's germline CDR1 is DFQATT and CDR2 SNEGSKA (reference sequence). This CDR3 has 13 residues. The CDR3 sequence: CSAVGHEQGTQYF. CDR3 bases: TGCAGTGCTGTGGGGCACGAGCAAGGGACGCAGTATTTT.

This clonotype appeared a few times. The chain employs TRBV7-2 and TRBJ1-5; TRBD1 is a possible D gene (5 bases). V lost 4 bases and J 7 bases, leaving 11 bases between the germline ends. Germline assignment: CDR1 SGHTA and CDR2 FQGNSA. The CDR3 consists of 13 residues. In DNA form, the CDR3 reads TGTGCCAGCAGCTATTCCGGGACCCAGCCCCAGCATTTT. Translation gives CASSYSGTQPQHF.

This clonotype was observed many times. The J gene is TRBJ2-7, the V gene TRBV27; possible D gene TRBD1, 6 bases. V dropped 6 bases and J dropped 6 bases, with 15 bases sitting between them. There are 13 residues in the CDR3. The germline V gene encodes CDR1 MNHEY and CDR2 SMNVEV (reference sequence). CDR3 loop: CASSLWGPGEQYF. CDR3 in DNA: TGTGCCAGCAGCCTCTGGGGGCCCGGCGAGCAGTACTTC.

V is TRBV6-5 and J is TRBJ1-3; no reliable D call. This CDR3 spans 15 amino acids. Trimming removed 6 bases from V and 0 bases from J, with 12 bases in between. Per germline, CDR1 MNHEY and CDR2 SVGAGI. CDR3 in amino acids: CASRATSFSGNTIYF. CDR3 nucleotides: TGTGCCAGCAGGGCGACATCATTCTCTGGAAACACCATATATTTT.

This clonotype has a handful of counts. The V gene is TRBV12-3 or TRBV12-4, the J gene TRBJ2-3, with D unresolved. The CDR3 contains 12 residues. Trimming removed 3 bases at V and 3 bases at J, with 4 bases between. CDR3 amino acids: CASSFRTDTQYF. Here the CDR3 DNA reads TGTGCCAGCAGTTTTCGGACAGATACGCAGTATTTT.

This clonotype was seen many times. As DNA, the CDR3 is TGTGCCAGCAGCTCGTCCGGGACAGCATATGGCTACACCTTC. Translation: CASSSSGTAYGYTF. The chain has TRBV7-9 and TRBJ1-2; TRBD1 agrees at 7 bases. The germline V gene has CDR1 SEHNR and CDR2 FQNEAQ (reference sequence). J was trimmed by 5 bases and V by 4 bases; bases with no gene match: 7. The CDR3 sequence is 14 residues long.

This clonotype was counted at least ten times. The gene calls are TRBV2 and TRBJ2-1; 13 bases match TRBD2. This CDR3 has 17 amino acids. Germline V lookup: CDR1 SNHLY, CDR2 FYNNEI. The J segment lost 4 bases and the V segment lost 7 bases, leaving 10 bases of the junction unmatched. The CDR3 region has the DNA TGTGCCAGCATGAGGACTAGCGGGAGCTGGATTTACAATGAGCAGTTCTTC. Protein: CASMRTSGSWIYNEQFF.

The gene calls are TRBV3-1 and TRBJ1-1; tentatively, D is TRBD1 (5 bases). V was shortened by 11 bases and J by 4 bases, with 14 bases between the two germline ends. CDR1 LGHDT and CDR2 YNNKEL come from the germline V gene (reference sequence). The CDR3 sequence is 12 residues long. Here the CDR3 reads CAAMGGGTEAFF. DNA of the CDR3: TGTGCCGCCATGGGGGGGGGCACTGAAGCTTTCTTT. Supplemented by reference TRBV3-1 and TRBJ1-1, the full variable domain reads DTAVSQTPKYLVTQMGNDKSIKCEQNLGHDTMYWYKQDSKKFLKIMFSYNNKELIINETVPNRFSPKSPDKAHLNLHINSLELGDSAVYFCAAMGGGTEAFFGQGTRLTVV.

This clonotype was counted only a few times. The CDR3 is CASSSDGGTYNEQFF. CDR3 nucleotide sequence: TGTGCCAGCAGCTCGGACGGGGGGACTTACAATGAGCAGTTCTTC. The chain combines TRBV7-2 with TRBJ2-1; TRBD2 matches 7 bases. CDR1 and CDR2 from the germline V gene are SGHTA and FQGNSA. The length of the CDR3 is 15 residues. V lost 4 bases to trimming and J lost 4 bases; unmatched junction nucleotides: 7. Full variable domain (missing parts from reference TRBV7-2 and TRBJ2-1): GAGVSQSPSNKVTEKGKDVELRCDPISGHTALYWYRQSLGQGLEFLIYFQGNSAPDKSGLPSDRFSAERTGGSVSTLTIQRTQQEDSAVYLCASSSDGGTYNEQFFGPGTRLTVL.

This clonotype was observed many times. This chain links TRBV28 with TRBJ2-7; 9 nucleotides agree with TRBD1. The trim removed 5 bases at V and 5 bases at J, leaving 10 bases unmatched. The CDR3 totals 15 residues. CDR1 is MDHEN and CDR2 is SYDVKM in the germline V gene. For the CDR3, the DNA is TGTGCCAGCAGTACCTACCAGACAGGGGGTGACGAGCAGTACTTC. This gives the protein CASSTYQTGGDEQYF.

The rearrangement uses TRBV12-3 or TRBV12-4 and TRBJ2-4, with 8 bases matching TRBD2. This CDR3 has 17 amino acids. Losses at the gene ends were 6 bases for V and 9 bases for J; bases not matched to a gene: 19. The CDR3 here is CASSPLFRGGRGIIQYF. In DNA form, the CDR3 reads TGTGCCAGCAGCCCTCTTTTCCGGGGGGGCCGCGGAATCATTCAGTACTTC.

The rearrangement links TRBV7-8 to TRBJ1-1; TRBD1 matches at 8 bases. The CDR3 has 15 residues. Trimming cost V 3 bases and J 1 base; bases outside gene matches: 4. Germline CDR1 reads SGHVS; CDR2 reads FQNEAQ. The CDR3 bases are TGTGCCAGCAGCTTCCGGACAGGGACGAACACTGAAGCTTTCTTT. Its protein product is CASSFRTGTNTEAFF. The full variable domain, completed using reference TRBV7-8 and TRBJ1-1, is GAGVSQSPRYKVAKRGQDVALRCDPISGHVSLFWYQQALGQGPEFLTYFQNEAQLDKSGLPSDRFFAERPEGSVSTLKIQRTQQEDSAVYLCASSFRTGTNTEAFFGQGTRLTVV.

The chain has TRBV12-3 or TRBV12-4 and TRBJ1-1; 8 bases are a match to TRBD1. The CDR3 sequence is 17 residues long. With 1 base clipped from V and 2 bases from J, the junction kept 9 bases outside the gene matches. CDR3 in amino acids: CASSLGEQGVVNTEAFF. The CDR3 coding sequence is TGTGCCAGCAGTTTAGGGGAACAGGGGGTGGTTAACACTGAAGCTTTCTTT.

The chain links TRBV11-3 to TRBJ2-7, with TRBD2 matching 12 bases. This CDR3 spans 18 amino acids. Germline V gene lookup returns CDR1 SGHNT and CDR2 YENEEA. The trim removed 3 bases at V and 0 bases at J, leaving 9 bases unmatched. The CDR3 nucleotides are TGTGCCAGCAGCTTTCCCCTAGCGGGAGGGCATAACTCCTACGAGCAGTACTTC. Amino acid sequence: CASSFPLAGGHNSYEQYF.

This chain connects TRBV7-3 to TRBJ2-2; 16 positions match TRBD2. Germline V gene sequence: CDR1 SGHTA, CDR2 FQGTGA. Trimming took 5 bases from V and 1 from J; bases not matched to a gene: 10. This CDR3 comprises 20 residues. CDR3 loop: CASSPRPGLAGGRNTGELFF. The CDR3 nucleotides read TGTGCCAGCAGCCCTCGCCCGGGACTAGCGGGGGGGAGGAACACCGGGGAGCTGTTTTTT.